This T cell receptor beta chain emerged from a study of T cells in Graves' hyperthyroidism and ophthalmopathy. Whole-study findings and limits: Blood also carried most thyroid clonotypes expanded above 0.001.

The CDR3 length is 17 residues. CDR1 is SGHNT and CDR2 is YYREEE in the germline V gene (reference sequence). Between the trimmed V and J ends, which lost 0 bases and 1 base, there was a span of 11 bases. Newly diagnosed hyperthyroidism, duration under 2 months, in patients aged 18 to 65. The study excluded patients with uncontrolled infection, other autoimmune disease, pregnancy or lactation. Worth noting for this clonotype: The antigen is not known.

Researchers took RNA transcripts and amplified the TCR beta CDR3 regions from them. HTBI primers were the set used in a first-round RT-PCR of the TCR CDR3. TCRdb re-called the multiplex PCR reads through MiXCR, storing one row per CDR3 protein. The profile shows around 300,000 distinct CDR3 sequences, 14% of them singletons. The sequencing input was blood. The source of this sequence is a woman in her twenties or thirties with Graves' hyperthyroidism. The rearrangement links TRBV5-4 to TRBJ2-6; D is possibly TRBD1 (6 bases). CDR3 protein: CASSLDRVGSGANVLTF. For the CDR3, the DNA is TGTGCCAGCAGCTTGGACAGGGTGGGATCTGGGGCCAACGTCCTGACTTTC.